What follows are 4 T cell receptor beta chains derived from one specimen sequenced in a study of regulatory T cells in long-lasting Graves disease. For TCR beta, libraries came from iRepertoire HTBI primers and Arm-PCR of CDR3 regions. TCRdb reanalysed the multiplex PCR reads using MiXCR and keeps one entry per CDR3 protein. The repertoire includes hundreds of thousands of distinct CDR3 sequences, 15% to 20% of them detected once, and 25% sits in the top ten. Documented time point: newly diagnosed GD, antithyroid drugs for less than 3 months. PBMC RNA served as the TCR library source. The data also belong to a second study, concerning T cells in Graves' hyperthyroidism and ophthalmopathy.

Sequenced here: peripheral blood mononuclear cells (PBMCs), sampled at new diagnosis, from a patient treated with antithyroid drugs. These receptors came from a woman aged 35-65 years with Graves disease.

This clonotype occurred many times. V gene TRBV5-1 combines with J gene TRBJ1-2; TRBD1 agrees at 8 bases. This CDR3 contains 12 residues. V dropped 4 bases and J dropped 6; count of bases not matched to a gene: 2. Germline loops: CDR1 SGHRS, CDR2 YFSETQ. CDR3 DNA: TGCGCCAGCAGCGAGACAGGGGATGGCTACACCTTC. Amino acids: CASSETGDGYTF.

At least ten counts were recorded for this clonotype. The chain couples TRBV6-2 or TRBV6-3 to TRBJ1-4; D gene unclear. Trimming left V 0 bases short and J 7 bases short, with 15 bases between. CDR3 length equals 16 residues. Germline CDR1 MNHEY, CDR2 SVGEGT. The CDR3 DNA reads TGTGCCAGCAGTTACTCTACCGGGGAGGGTCCTGAAAAACTGTTTTTT. It is translated as CASSYSTGEGPEKLFF.

This clonotype has at least ten counts. This chain uses TRBV3-1 with TRBJ1-2, with D possibly TRBD1 on 5 matching bases. CDR1 and CDR2 from the germline V gene are LGHDT and YNNKEL (reference sequence). The CDR3 spans 14 residues. Trimming took 2 bases from V and 6 from J, leaving 13 bases between them. CDR3 sequence (DNA): TGTGCCAGCAGCCAACAGGGCGTAAATCATGGCTACACCTTC. Its protein is CASSQQGVNHGYTF.

This clonotype was picked up a small number of times. This rearrangement joins TRBV10-2 to TRBJ1-6; possibly TRBD1 for D (5 bases). The CDR3 sequence is 18 residues long. V was clipped by 2 bases and J by 5 bases, with 19 bases between them. CDR1 is WSHSY and CDR2 is SAAADI in the germline V gene. In DNA form, the CDR3 reads TGCGCCAGCAGTGAGCCCCGAGCCAGGGAACGAAATAATTCACCCCTCCACTTT. Translation: CASSEPRARERNNSPLHF.